A selection of T cell receptor beta chains follows, all from one sample in a study of T cell responses to AZD1222 COVID-19 vaccine. Clones were sequenced by immunoSEQ multiplex PCR, and TCRdb holds only the in-frame ones, with some missing. In the table there are around 99,000 clones, roughly nine tenths of which are singletons. This specimen consisted of peripheral blood, obtained on day 0 of AZD1222 vaccination. Receptor source: an adult in good health. Each CDR3 is given with its conserved first and last residue. Each record gives: clone size, V gene, D gene, J gene, CDR3 DNA, CDR3 protein. D genes are given only for firm matches. A clone size is listed for some rows: how often the clone was seen (once, few, many), or a class if it is expanded.

>.|TRBV19|.|TRBJ1-5
TGTGCCAGTAGTATAGACTCGGCCGGCAATCAGCCCCAGCATTTT
CASSIDSAGNQPQHF
>.|TRBV5-1|TRBD1|TRBJ2-1
TGCGCCAGCACCCTCAGGGGGAACAATGAGCAGTTCTTC
CASTLRGNNEQFF
>.|TRBV7-8|.|TRBJ1-2
TGTGCCAGCAGCTTAGGAAGGGGGGCTTTTGGCTACACCTTC
CASSLGRGAFGYTF
>once|TRBV6-2/TRBV6-3|.|TRBJ1-2
TGTGCCAGCAGTTACTCGTCCATTAACTATGGCTACACCTTC
CASSYSSINYGYTF
>.|TRBV29-1|.|TRBJ2-2
TGCAGCGTTGAAGTCGGGGTCGGCACCGGGGAGCTGTTTTTT
CSVEVGVGTGELFF
>.|TRBV18|.|TRBJ2-7
TGTGCCAGCTCACCACCGTCGGGCAGCCCGAGGGAGCAGTACTTC
CASSPPSGSPREQYF
>.|TRBV7-3|TRBD1|TRBJ1-1
TGTGCCAGCCTGGGACAGGGAAACACTGAAGCTTTCTTT
CASLGQGNTEAFF
>.|TRBV9|TRBD1|TRBJ1-1
TGTGCCAGCAGCGCAGGGGGACAACCTGGGGTCACTGAAGCTTTCTTT
CASSAGGQPGVTEAFF
>.|TRBV11-3|.|TRBJ2-7
TGTGCCAGCAGCCCCCAGTTCGGGAGCTACTACGAGCAGTACTTC
CASSPQFGSYYEQYF
>.|TRBV12-3/TRBV12-4|.|TRBJ1-1
TGTGCCAGCAGTCCTGGGGGTAACACTGAAGCTTTCTTT
CASSPGGNTEAFF
>.|TRBV19|.|TRBJ1-2
TGTGCCAGTAGTATCACAGCAACGGGGGGCTACACCTTC
CASSITATGGYTF
>.|TRBV19|.|TRBJ1-5
TGTGCCAGTAGAAAGGGATTGGGAAGAAGCAATCAGCCCCAGCATTTT
CASRKGLGRSNQPQHF
>.|TRBV5-1|TRBD1|TRBJ1-2
TGCGCCAGCAGCCTTCGGGACAGGGCTAACTATGGCTACACCTTC
CASSLRDRANYGYTF
>.|TRBV7-3|TRBD1|TRBJ1-1
TGTGCCAGCAGCTCACGGACAGGAGTGAACACTGAAGCTTTCTTT
CASSSRTGVNTEAFF
>.|TRBV5-4|.|TRBJ1-1
TGTGCCAGCATGCGGGGGATTAACACTGAAGCTTTCTTT
CASMRGINTEAFF
>.|TRBV19|.|TRBJ1-4
TGTGCCAGTAGTATAGTTGGCGGACAGACATTTGAAAAACTGTTTTTT
CASSIVGGQTFEKLFF
>.|TRBV5-8|TRBD1|TRBJ1-4
TGTGCCAGCAGCCCTCGGGAGGGGGCGCCAAGGGAAAAACTGTTTTTT
CASSPREGAPREKLFF
>.|TRBV5-1|TRBD1|TRBJ2-2
TGCGCCAGCACCTCCGGGACAGACACCGGGGAGCTGTTTTTT
CASTSGTDTGELFF
>.|TRBV4-2|.|TRBJ1-2
TGTGCCAGCAGCCGGGACGGGTCCGAGGGGGGTATTTACTATGGCTACACCTTC
CASSRDGSEGGIYYGYTF
>.|TRBV5-1|TRBD2|TRBJ2-2
TGCGCCAGCAGCCTGGCCGGGACTACTCACACCGGGGAGCTGTTTTTT
CASSLAGTTHTGELFF
>.|TRBV6-2/TRBV6-3|TRBD2|TRBJ2-7
TGTGCCAGCAGCCTCCAGGGCGGGGGGGCCTACGAGCAGTACTTC
CASSLQGGGAYEQYF
>.|TRBV19|TRBD1|TRBJ1-3
TGTGCCAGTAGTCACAGGGGGCTGGGAAACACCATATATTTT
CASSHRGLGNTIYF
>.|TRBV4-1|.|TRBJ1-1
TGCGCCAGCAGCCAGGCCATGAACACTGAAGCTTTCTTT
CASSQAMNTEAFF
>.|TRBV7-9|.|TRBJ2-2
TGTGCCAGCAGCCTAGAAACCGGGGAGCTGTTTTTT
CASSLETGELFF
>.|TRBV7-9|.|TRBJ1-4
TGTGCCAGCAGCTTAGGGTCCGCGACAGGTCAACAACTGTTTTTT
CASSLGSATGQQLFF
>.|TRBV7-2|TRBD1|TRBJ2-5
TGTGCCAGCAGTCCGGGACAGGGATCCGAGACCCAGTACTTC
CASSPGQGSETQYF
>.|TRBV2|.|TRBJ1-2
TGTGCCAGCAGCCGATCTGTAGACGGGAGGATGGGGGGCTACACCTTC
CASSRSVDGRMGGYTF
>.|TRBV10-3|TRBD2|TRBJ2-2
TGTGCCATCAGGTTAGCGGGAGGGAACACCGGGGAGCTGTTTTTT
CAIRLAGGNTGELFF
>once|TRBV7-2|.|TRBJ1-5
TGTGCCAGCAGCTTAGCGTCGGATAGGCCCCAGCATTTT
CASSLASDRPQHF
>.|TRBV7-3|.|TRBJ1-2
TGTGCCAGCAGCCTAGGACACATGGACTACTATGGCTACACCTTC
CASSLGHMDYYGYTF
>once|TRBV28|.|TRBJ1-2
TGTGCCAGCAGTATGGAGTCAGCATATGGCTACACCTTC
CASSMESAYGYTF
>.|TRBV30|.|TRBJ1-2
TGTGCCTGGAGTGCGGGCAGGGTCTATGGCTACACCTTC
CAWSAGRVYGYTF
>.|TRBV12-3/TRBV12-4|TRBD1|TRBJ1-2
TGTGCCAGCAGTTTAACAGGGGAGTATGGCTACACCTTC
CASSLTGEYGYTF
>.|TRBV4-2|TRBD1|TRBJ1-2
TGTGCCAGCAGCCAAGCTCGACCCGGGACAGGGGGCGCGGCTAACTATGGCTACACCTTC
CASSQARPGTGGAANYGYTF
>.|TRBV18|TRBD1|TRBJ2-7
TGTGCCAGCTCACCGACAGGGTCCTACGAGCAGTACTTC
CASSPTGSYEQYF
>once|TRBV27|.|TRBJ2-5
TGTGCCAGCAGTTTGGGAGAGACCCAGTACTTC
CASSLGETQYF
>.|TRBV6-4|TRBD2|TRBJ2-2
TGTGCCAGCAGTGACGGCGGGAGGGCCGACACCGGGGAGCTGTTTTTT
CASSDGGRADTGELFF
>.|TRBV18|.|TRBJ1-1
TGTGCCAGCTCACCCAACTCCAGGAACACTGAAGCTTTCTTT
CASSPNSRNTEAFF
>.|TRBV3-1/TRBV3-2|.|TRBJ2-1
TGTGCCAGCAGCCAAGGTCCCGGGCAAATTAAGGGCAATGAGCAGTTCTTC
CASSQGPGQIKGNEQFF
>.|TRBV9|.|TRBJ1-1
TGTGCCAGCAGCGTGAGAGGAGGGAACACTGAAGCTTTCTTT
CASSVRGGNTEAFF
>few|TRBV28|.|TRBJ1-1
TGTGCCAGCAAAGGCACAATGAACACTGAAGCTTTCTTT
CASKGTMNTEAFF
>.|TRBV4-2|.|TRBJ1-2
TGTGCCAGCAGCCAAGGAGCGGGGAGCTATGGCTACACCTTC
CASSQGAGSYGYTF
>.|TRBV19|TRBD1|TRBJ1-2
TGTGCCAGTAGTAGCGGGACAGGGTGGGAAAATGGCTACACCTTC
CASSSGTGWENGYTF
>.|TRBV6-5|.|TRBJ2-7
TGTGCCAGCAGTTACAGGGGCAAGGGGACTCCCTACGAGCAGTACTTC
CASSYRGKGTPYEQYF
>.|TRBV15|TRBD1|TRBJ1-2
TGTGCCACCAGCGAACCGGGACAGGAATATGGCTACACCTTC
CATSEPGQEYGYTF
>.|TRBV6-2/TRBV6-3|.|TRBJ1-2
TGTGCCAGCAGTCATAACTATGGCTACACCTTC
CASSHNYGYTF
>.|TRBV18|.|TRBJ1-2
TGTGCCAGCTCACCACCTCAGGGTGACTATGGCTACACCTTC
CASSPPQGDYGYTF
>.|TRBV29-1|TRBD2|TRBJ2-1
TGCAGCGTCTCGGGACTAGCGCTCAATGAGCAGTTCTTC
CSVSGLALNEQFF
>.|TRBV5-4|TRBD2|TRBJ2-5
TGTGCCAGCAGCCCCGGGACTAGCGTGGAGACCCAGTACTTC
CASSPGTSVETQYF
>.|TRBV19|TRBD1|TRBJ1-5
TGTGCCAGTAGTATGAACAGGGGAAGTTTTCAGCCCCAGCATTTT
CASSMNRGSFQPQHF